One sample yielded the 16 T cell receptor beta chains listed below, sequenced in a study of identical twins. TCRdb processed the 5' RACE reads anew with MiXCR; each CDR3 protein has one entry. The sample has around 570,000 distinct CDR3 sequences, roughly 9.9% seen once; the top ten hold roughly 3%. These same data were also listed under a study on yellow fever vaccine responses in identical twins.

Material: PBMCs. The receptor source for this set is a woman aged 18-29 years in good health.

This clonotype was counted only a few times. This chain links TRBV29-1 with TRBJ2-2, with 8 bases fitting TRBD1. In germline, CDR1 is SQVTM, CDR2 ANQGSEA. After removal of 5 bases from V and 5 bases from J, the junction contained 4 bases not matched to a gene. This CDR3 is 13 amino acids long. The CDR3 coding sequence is TGCAGCGTTTCCAGGGGGCTTACCGGGGAGCTGTTTTTT. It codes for CSVSRGLTGELFF.

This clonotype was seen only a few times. The CDR3, as DNA: TGTGCCAGCAGTCCCTGGGACAGGGGAGGTGGCACTGAAGCTTTCTTT. This gives the protein CASSPWDRGGGTEAFF. The chain has TRBV27 and TRBJ1-1; TRBD1 matches 10 bases. The CDR3 extends over 16 amino acids. With V trimmed by 5 bases and J by 4 bases, 10 bases remained unmatched. Germline V CDR1 and CDR2: MNHEY, SMNVEV (reference sequence).

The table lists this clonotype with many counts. The CDR3 loop is CASAEGRRSSGANVLTF. DNA of the CDR3: TGTGCCAGCGCCGAGGGTCGTAGGAGCTCTGGGGCCAACGTCCTGACTTTC. The chain combines TRBV12-3 or TRBV12-4 with TRBJ2-6, with a tentative D call TRBD2 (5 bases). V was clipped by 8 bases and J by 0 bases, with 17 bases between them. The CDR3 spans 17 residues.

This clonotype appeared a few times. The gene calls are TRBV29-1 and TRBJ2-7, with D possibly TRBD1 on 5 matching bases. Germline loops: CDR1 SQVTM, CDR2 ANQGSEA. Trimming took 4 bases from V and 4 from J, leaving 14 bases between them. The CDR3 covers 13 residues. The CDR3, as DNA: TGCAGCGTTGGCAAAGGGGCCGGTTACGAGCAGTACTTC. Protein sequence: CSVGKGAGYEQYF.

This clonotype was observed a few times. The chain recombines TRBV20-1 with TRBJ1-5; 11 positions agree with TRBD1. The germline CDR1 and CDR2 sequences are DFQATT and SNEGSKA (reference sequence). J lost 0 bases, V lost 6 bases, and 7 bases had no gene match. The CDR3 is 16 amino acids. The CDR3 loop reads CSARDRGYHSNQPQHF. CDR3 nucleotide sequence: TGCAGTGCCAGGGACAGGGGGTACCATAGCAATCAGCCCCAGCATTTT.

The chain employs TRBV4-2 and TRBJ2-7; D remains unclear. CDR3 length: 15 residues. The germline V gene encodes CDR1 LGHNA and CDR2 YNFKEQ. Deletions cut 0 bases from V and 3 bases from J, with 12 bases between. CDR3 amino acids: CASSQEGWKHYEQYF. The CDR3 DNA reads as TGTGCCAGCAGCCAAGAGGGCTGGAAACACTACGAGCAGTACTTC.

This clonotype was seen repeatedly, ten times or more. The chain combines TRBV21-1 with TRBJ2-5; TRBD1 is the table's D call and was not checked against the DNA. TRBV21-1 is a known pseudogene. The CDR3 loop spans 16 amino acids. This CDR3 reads CASSKVGAGGTETQYF. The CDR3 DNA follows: TGTGCCAGCAGCAAAGTAGGGGCAGGGGGAACGGAGACCCAGTACTTC.

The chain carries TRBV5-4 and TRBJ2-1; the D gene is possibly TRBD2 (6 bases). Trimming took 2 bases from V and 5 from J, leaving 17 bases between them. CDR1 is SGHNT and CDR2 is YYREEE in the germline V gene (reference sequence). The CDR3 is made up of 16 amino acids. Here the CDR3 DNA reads TGTGCCAGCAGCTTCACATCGGGGCTAGCGAACAATGAGCAGTTCTTC. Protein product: CASSFTSGLANNEQFF. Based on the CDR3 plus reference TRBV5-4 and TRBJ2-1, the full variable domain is ETGVTQSPTHLIKTRGQQVTLRCSSQSGHNTVSWYQQALGQGPQFIFQYYREEENGRGNFPPRFSGLQFPNYSSELNVNALELDDSALYLCASSFTSGLANNEQFFGPGTRLTVL.

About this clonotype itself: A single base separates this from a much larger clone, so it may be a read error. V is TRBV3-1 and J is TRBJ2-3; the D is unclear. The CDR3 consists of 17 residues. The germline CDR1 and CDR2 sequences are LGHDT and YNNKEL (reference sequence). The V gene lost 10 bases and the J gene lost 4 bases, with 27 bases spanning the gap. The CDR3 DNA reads TGTGCCATCAGTTTCGCTGAAACAGATCCCACAGCAGATACGCAGTATTTT. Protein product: CAISFAETDPTADTQYF.

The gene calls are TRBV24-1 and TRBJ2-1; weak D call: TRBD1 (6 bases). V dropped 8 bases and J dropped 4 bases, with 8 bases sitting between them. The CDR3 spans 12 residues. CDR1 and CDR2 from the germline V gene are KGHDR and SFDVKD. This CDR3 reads CATKGVYNEQFF. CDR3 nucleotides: TGTGCCACCAAGGGGGTTTACAATGAGCAGTTCTTC.

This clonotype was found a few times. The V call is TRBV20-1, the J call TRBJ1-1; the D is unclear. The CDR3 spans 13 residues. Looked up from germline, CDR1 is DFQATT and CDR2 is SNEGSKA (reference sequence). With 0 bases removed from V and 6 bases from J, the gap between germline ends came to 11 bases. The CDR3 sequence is CSARDRAMAEAFF. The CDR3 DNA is TGCAGTGCTAGAGATCGAGCGATGGCTGAAGCTTTCTTT.

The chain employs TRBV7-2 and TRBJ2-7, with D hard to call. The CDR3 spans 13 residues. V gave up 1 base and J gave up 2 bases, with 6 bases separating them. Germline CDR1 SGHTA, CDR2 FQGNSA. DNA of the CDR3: TGTGCCAGCAGCTTAGAAGTAACCTACGAGCAGTACTTC. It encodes CASSLEVTYEQYF. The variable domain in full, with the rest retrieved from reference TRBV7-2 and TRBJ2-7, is GAGVSQSPSNKVTEKGKDVELRCDPISGHTALYWYRQSLGQGLEFLIYFQGNSAPDKSGLPSDRFSAERTGGSVSTLTIQRTQQEDSAVYLCASSLEVTYEQYFGPGTRLTVT.

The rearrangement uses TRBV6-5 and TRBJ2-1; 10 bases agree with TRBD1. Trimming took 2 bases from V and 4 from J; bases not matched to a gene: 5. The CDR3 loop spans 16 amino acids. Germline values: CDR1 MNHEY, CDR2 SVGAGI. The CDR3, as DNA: TGTGCCAGCAGTTACCCTGGACAGGGGGGATACAATGAGCAGTTCTTC. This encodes CASSYPGQGGYNEQFF.

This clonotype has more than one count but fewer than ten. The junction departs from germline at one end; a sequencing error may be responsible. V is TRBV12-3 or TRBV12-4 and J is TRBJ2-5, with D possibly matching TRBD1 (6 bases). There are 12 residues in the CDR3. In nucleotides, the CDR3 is TGTGCCAGCAGCTGGGGGTCGGGACAAGGTAACTTC. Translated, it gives CASSWGSGQGNF.

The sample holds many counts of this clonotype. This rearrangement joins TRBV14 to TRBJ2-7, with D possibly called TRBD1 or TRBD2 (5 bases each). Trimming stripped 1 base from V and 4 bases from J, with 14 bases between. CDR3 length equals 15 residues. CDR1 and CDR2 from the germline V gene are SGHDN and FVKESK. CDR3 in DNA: TGTGCCAGCAGCCAAGTTGGGACCCCGGGGTACGAGCAGTACTTC. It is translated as CASSQVGTPGYEQYF.

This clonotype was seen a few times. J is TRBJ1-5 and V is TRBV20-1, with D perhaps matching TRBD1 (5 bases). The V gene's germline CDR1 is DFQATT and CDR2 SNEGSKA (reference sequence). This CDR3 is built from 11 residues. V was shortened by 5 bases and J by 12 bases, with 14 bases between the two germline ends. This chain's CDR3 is CSADRVGLQHF. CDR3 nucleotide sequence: TGCAGTGCTGACCGAGTGGGGCTCCAGCATTTT.